The TCR beta chain under discussion was sequenced for a study of preoperative IRX-2 immunotherapy in early breast cancer. TCRdb's copy holds only in-frame clones and misses some; the assay was immunoSEQ multiplex PCR. The table shows roughly 2,500 clones, with about 76% occurring only once. The CDR3 runs 15 residues. Trimming cost V 4 bases and J 5 bases, with 18 bases left between them. CDR1 and CDR2 (germline): SGHVS, FNYEAQ. This sample's treatment: preoperative locoregional IRX-2 cytokine immunotherapy. Patients received preoperative, locoregional IRX-2 cytokine immunotherapy in a phase Ib study. Here the sequenced sample was tumor tissue, taken before IRX-2 immunotherapy. This chain uses TRBV7-6 with TRBJ2-7; either TRBD1 or TRBD2 may fit D (5 bases each). The clonotype originates from a human donor with breast cancer. The CDR3 DNA reads as TGTGCCAGCAGCTCCCGGGTGAGGGGCGCGGACGAGCAGTACTTC. Translation: CASSSRVRGADEQYF.